This TCR beta chain came from a study of T cell responses to AZD1222 COVID-19 vaccine. This clone was detected a few times. What it binds is unknown. Study observations and caveats: It was only a handful of AZD1222 recipients who were seropositive at baseline. Sampling that yielded the repertoires occurred only after the peak T cell response.

Using immunoSEQ multiplex PCR, the repertoire was profiled, and TCRdb retains in-frame clones only, with some absent. Found here are over 100,000 clones, 86% of them singletons; the top ten hold about 12%. Germline V CDR1 and CDR2: SGHAT, FQNNGV. This CDR3 contains 15 residues. V was cut by 4 bases and J by 3 bases, with 15 bases left in between. The input for sequencing was peripheral blood, taken on day 0 of AZD1222 vaccination. This chain connects TRBV11-2 to TRBJ1-2, with a possible D match to TRBD1 (5 bases). The sequence was obtained from an adult in good health. The CDR3 DNA sequence: TGTGCCAGCAGCTCCACTCAGGGATACCACTATGGCTACACCTTC. It is translated as CASSSTQGYHYGYTF.